This T cell receptor beta chain stems from a study of immune evolution from preneoplasia to lung adenocarcinoma (dated by TCRdb to the early 2020s). Background for the entire study: Immune contexture across lung adenocarcinoma precursors and invasive adenocarcinoma was profiled using immune gene expression, TCR sequencing and multiplex immunofluorescence. Resected precursor lesions (AAH, AIS, MIA) and invasive adenocarcinomas were compared with paired morphologically normal lung tissue. The immune data were combined with whole exome sequencing and methylation data from the same cohort of nodules. In total, the cohort included 50 to 65 patients with pulmonary nodules, all of whom underwent surgical resection. Sample size was determined by specimen availability and not by a prior power calculation. POLYSOLVER was used to infer Class I HLA alleles from exome data, and LOHHLA was used to detect allele-specific HLA loss. The study reported that about 100 samples were used for TCR sequencing. TCR sequencing data were obtained from 51 patients.

The immunoSEQ hsTCRbeta Kit was used to sequence TCR beta CDR3 regions from DNA. The original methods were these. TCR sequencing data were analysed with the ImmunoSEQ Analyzer. T cell clonality was defined as 1 minus Pielou's evenness, calculated on productive rearrangements. The inverse Simpson index, applied to productive templates, was used to measure T cell diversity. T cell density was expressed as TCR beta template counts normalized to usable DNA, with usable DNA estimated by amplifying and sequencing housekeeping genes. Two-sided Kruskal-Wallis tests were used to compare TCR metrics between histologic stages. TCRdb limited this immuneACCESS table to in-frame rearrangements with V and J called. A share of clones is missing; checked studies link under half to unresolved V genes, and the rest is unexplained. V and J calls and clone size follow that table, whereas D and trimming were derived from the DNA. The sample table records about 3,800 clones; roughly 80% of these occur just once. The leading ten clones occupy about 10% of the sample.

Resection was performed on patients in Japan or China between the mid-2010s and the late 2010s. Histologic diagnosis of each case was confirmed independently by two lung cancer pathologists on H&E slides. FFPE tissue was used for DNA isolation with the AllPrep DNA/RNA FFPE Kit. This clone was seen more than once but under ten times. Its antigen is currently not known. The sample holds no much larger clone one base away, and base qualities are not on file. CDR1 and CDR2 are drawn from the germline V gene: MDHEN, SYDVKM. The junction shows trimming of 5 bases on V and 2 bases on J, and the gene matches do not reach 16 bases of it. The CDR3 starts with the cysteine, ends with the phenylalanine, and has 18 residues. Only the CDR3 part of the read is kept: 54 bases, read in frame from the first base. Broad study findings and their caveats: Because all patients were from Japan and China, applicability to Western populations was uncertain. The highest top T cell clone frequencies were observed in normal lung, and a progressive decrease in top T cell clone frequencies appeared to occur from AAH through AIS, MIA and invasive adenocarcinoma. Clonality was highest in normal lung, while later-stage lesions appeared to have lower clonality but higher T cell density and diversity. The findings were based on association rather than direct causation, and larger cohorts with long-term follow-up and longitudinal biopsies were deemed needed.

The sample was FFPE adjacent normal lung tissue. The sequence derives from an older person with lung adenocarcinoma. The V and J genes are TRBV28 and TRBJ2-7, and 9 junction bases match TRBD2. Here the CDR3 is given as CASSTRTSVKSTAYEQYF. The sequenced DNA: TGTGCCAGCAGTACAAGGACTAGCGTGAAGTCGACCGCCTACGAGCAGTACTTC.